This TCR beta chain was found in a study of neoadjuvant anti-PD-1 for oral cavity cancer. The germline gives CDR1 SGHDN, CDR2 FVKESK. The CDR3 loop spans 15 amino acids. V lost 2 bases, J lost 3 bases, and 13 bases lay in between. PBMC libraries mostly used around 500 ng of input genomic DNA, with six replicates per sample. Profiling relied on immunoSEQ multiplex PCR, and the TCRdb table lists in-frame clones only, not all of them. The sample has about 79,000 clones, around 83% seen once; the top ten hold less than 4%. Turning to this clone: Its antigen remains unidentified.

These newly diagnosed stage II-IVA oral cavity squamous cell carcinoma patients had no prior systemic or radiation treatment. Study-wide results and caveats: Treg/Th17 ratio rose with pretreatment blood and fell with post-treatment tumor TCRbeta clonality. TCR analyses covered only a few patients per response group.

The receptor's source is a person between 40 and 80 years old with oral cavity squamous cell carcinoma. The chain recombines TRBV14 with TRBJ1-1; D ambiguous. Sequencing was performed on PBMCs, taken before nivolumab (anti-PD-1) treatment. The CDR3: CASSQFGREYTEAFF. The CDR3 nucleotides read TGTGCCAGCAGCCAATTCGGAAGGGAATACACTGAAGCTTTCTTT.